Following are 32 T cell receptor beta chains from one sample sequenced in a study of cytomegalovirus exposure and HLA in healthy donors. The PCR made use of 60 Vbeta and 13 Jbeta primers. The data were produced by immunoSEQ multiplex PCR, yet TCRdb's version contains in-frame clones alone and is incomplete. The sample holds 110,000 to 150,000 clones, more than 65% seen once. The specimen was PBMCs. The receptors were sampled from a woman aged 25 to 39 in good health and CMV-seronegative.

The chain is built from TRBV18 and TRBJ2-7; D is perhaps TRBD2 (6 bases). Germline V gene data show CDR1 as KGHSH and CDR2 as LQKENI. The CDR3 covers 19 residues. V was pared by 6 bases and J by 2 bases, with 29 bases between. Here the CDR3 DNA reads TGTGCCAGCTCCCCAGCCGTTAGCGGAAACCCGGAGAAACCCTACGAGCAGTACTTC. Translating gives CASSPAVSGNPEKPYEQYF.

The chain links TRBV10-2 to TRBJ2-7, with TRBD2 matching over 7 bases. The CDR3 totals 14 residues. In germline, CDR1 is WSHSY, CDR2 SAAADI. V shed 3 bases and J 2 bases; nucleotides not matched to a gene: 4. The chain's CDR3 is CASSDSGYTYEQYF. DNA of the CDR3: TGCGCCAGCAGTGATAGCGGGTATACCTACGAGCAGTACTTC.

This chain connects TRBV18 to TRBJ1-6; no reliable D call. CDR3 size: 16 residues. V was clipped by 1 base and J by 6 bases, with 13 bases between them. Germline V CDR1 and CDR2: KGHSH, LQKENI. CDR3 DNA: TGTGCCAGCTCACCACAATTCCCGGGAAGTAATTCACCCCTCCACTTT. Its protein product is CASSPQFPGSNSPLHF.

The V gene is TRBV30, the J gene TRBJ2-1, with D maybe TRBD2 (5 bases). V lost 3 bases, J lost 3 bases, and 15 bases lay in between. The CDR3 contains 15 residues. CDR1 is GTSNPN, CDR2 SVGIG, per germline (reference sequence). CDR3: CAWRARPGIYNEQFF. CDR3 sequence (DNA): TGTGCCTGGAGGGCCCGCCCGGGGATCTACAATGAGCAGTTCTTC. The full variable domain, in which reference TRBV30 and TRBJ2-1 provide the parts outside the CDR3, is SQTIHQWPATLVQPVGSPLSLECTVEGTSNPNLYWYRQAAGRGLQLLFYSVGIGQISSEVPQNLSASRPQDRQFILSSKKLLLSDSGFYLCAWRARPGIYNEQFFGPGTRLTVL.

This chain links TRBV5-1 with TRBJ2-6; maybe TRBD2 (5 bases). Per the germline V gene, CDR1 is SGHRS and CDR2 is YFSETQ. V was pared by 0 bases and J by 1 base, with 11 bases between. The CDR3 contains 17 residues. The CDR3 nucleotides read TGCGCCAGCAGCTTGGGAGGGTTTGGGTCTGGGGCCAACGTCCTGACTTTC. Translation gives CASSLGGFGSGANVLTF.

The V and J genes are TRBV19 and TRBJ1-3, with D possibly being TRBD1 (6 bases). Germline CDR1 LNHDA, CDR2 SQIVND (reference sequence). V was clipped by 6 bases and J by 2 bases, with 8 bases between them. The CDR3 totals 13 residues. The chain's CDR3 is CASRNRAGNTIYF. The CDR3 DNA reads TGTGCCAGTAGAAACAGGGCTGGAAACACCATATATTTT.

The CDR3 protein is CASSPRQGINEQFF. In DNA, the CDR3 is TGTGCCAGCAGCCCTCGGCAGGGTATCAATGAGCAGTTCTTC. J is TRBJ2-1 and V is TRBV14; weak D call: TRBD1 (5 bases). With 4 bases removed from V and 6 bases from J, the gap between germline ends came to 13 bases. The CDR3 is 14 amino acids. Germline-derived CDR1 and CDR2 are SGHDN and FVKESK.

The V call is TRBV11-2, the J call TRBJ2-5, with 7 bases lining up with TRBD1. This CDR3 comprises 15 residues. The J segment lost 4 bases and the V segment lost 5 bases, leaving 10 bases of the junction unmatched. Germline CDR1 SGHAT, CDR2 FQNNGV. The CDR3 loop is CASSGQTGKGETQYF. DNA for the CDR3: TGTGCCAGCAGCGGGCAGACAGGGAAGGGAGAGACCCAGTACTTC.

V and J are TRBV9 and TRBJ2-3, with 8 bases identical to TRBD1. V was clipped by 2 bases and J by 4 bases; unmatched bases: 6. Germline CDR1 reads SGDLS; CDR2 reads YYNGEE. CDR3 length equals 15 residues. The CDR3, as DNA: TGTGCCAGCAGCGTTCCGACAGGGGAGGCAGATACGCAGTATTTT. Translation: CASSVPTGEADTQYF.

In DNA form, the CDR3 reads TGTGCCAGCAGCGGAGGGGGCAGGTCCAATGAGCAGTTCTTC. Translating gives CASSGGGRSNEQFF. The chain links TRBV9 to TRBJ2-1; 7 bases agree with TRBD1. The trim removed 3 bases at V and 6 bases at J, leaving 6 bases unmatched. CDR1 is SGDLS, CDR2 YYNGEE, per germline. The CDR3 is made up of 14 amino acids.

The table lists this clone with a few counts. The chain has TRBV10-3 and TRBJ2-3, with a tentative D call TRBD2 (6 bases). Germline loops: CDR1 ENHRY, CDR2 SYGVKD. The CDR3 is 17 amino acids. V dropped 4 bases and J dropped 0 bases, with 17 bases sitting between them. The CDR3 loop reads CAISGTRSGVSTDTQYF. CDR3 sequence (DNA): TGTGCCATCAGTGGTACTCGTAGCGGAGTCAGCACAGATACGCAGTATTTT.

This clone was observed a single time. Here the CDR3 reads CASSGLAGAQPEDTQYF. The CDR3 region has the DNA TGTGCCAGCAGTGGACTAGCGGGGGCACAACCTGAGGATACGCAGTATTTT. The gene calls are TRBV28 and TRBJ2-3, with 13 nucleotides matching TRBD2. Germline V lookup: CDR1 MDHEN, CDR2 SYDVKM. The ends lost 5 bases at V and 6 bases at J; junction bases unmatched: 11. The CDR3 contains 17 residues.

The V gene is TRBV10-3, the J gene TRBJ2-1; TRBD2 agrees at 9 bases. CDR1 ENHRY and CDR2 SYGVKD come from the germline V gene. The CDR3 runs 14 residues. J gave up 4 bases and V 8 bases, and 6 bases lay outside the gene matches. The CDR3 DNA reads TGTGCCATCCGCGCGACTAGCGGATACAATGAGCAGTTCTTC. It encodes CAIRATSGYNEQFF.

The chain employs TRBV5-1 and TRBJ2-3; tentative D call: TRBD2 (7 bases). CDR3 length equals 15 residues. V was shortened by 1 base and J by 6 bases, with 15 bases between the two germline ends. Germline assignment: CDR1 SGHRS and CDR2 YFSETQ. DNA of the CDR3: TGCGCCAGCAGCTTGTCGCAGGGGAGGGAGGATACGCAGTATTTT. Residues: CASSLSQGREDTQYF.

This sequence joins TRBV2 and TRBJ2-1; the match to TRBD1 covers 10 bases. V shed 4 bases, J shed 2 bases, and the junction held 2 bases outside the gene matches. Germline V CDR1 and CDR2: SNHLY, FYNNEI. The CDR3 consists of 15 residues. The CDR3 is CASSVGQGPYNEQFF. The CDR3 DNA is TGTGCCAGCAGTGTGGGACAGGGGCCCTACAATGAGCAGTTCTTC.

This chain links TRBV28 with TRBJ1-6; D is unclear. Germline V gene sequence: CDR1 MDHEN, CDR2 SYDVKM. The CDR3 spans 13 residues. V gave up 7 bases and J gave up 8 bases, with 12 bases separating them. The CDR3 region is CASTLRGYSPLHF. The CDR3 nucleotides are TGTGCCAGCACTCTCCGCGGCTATTCACCCCTCCACTTT.

The rearrangement uses TRBV10-3 and TRBJ1-5; perhaps TRBD1 as D (6 bases). Germline V gene lookup returns CDR1 ENHRY and CDR2 SYGVKD. Trimming left V 5 bases short and J 5 bases short, with 16 bases between. CDR3 length: 15 amino acids. The chain's CDR3 is CAISFTGSDHQPQHF. Written as DNA, the CDR3 is TGTGCCATCAGTTTTACAGGGTCCGATCATCAGCCCCAGCATTTT.

This chain joins TRBV5-1 and TRBJ1-1, with 7 bases identical to TRBD1. In germline, CDR1 is SGHRS, CDR2 YFSETQ. The CDR3 covers 15 residues. V shed 2 bases and J 2 bases; nucleotides not matched to a gene: 6. Here the CDR3 DNA reads TGCGCCAGCAGCTTCCGACAGGGTCAAAACACTGAAGCTTTCTTT. Protein sequence: CASSFRQGQNTEAFF.

This clone was seen only once. The chain links TRBV19 to TRBJ1-4; a possible D gene is TRBD1 (5 bases). CDR3 size: 13 residues. Germline CDR1 and CDR2: LNHDA and SQIVND (reference sequence). Trimming pared 6 bases from V and 6 bases from J, leaving 11 bases between. The CDR3 loop is CASRRGGDEKLFF. Here the CDR3 DNA reads TGTGCCAGTAGACGGGGCGGGGATGAAAAACTGTTTTTT. Full variable domain (remainder filled in from reference TRBV19 and TRBJ1-4): DGGITQSPKYLFRKEGQNVTLSCEQNLNHDAMYWYRQDPGQGLRLIYYSQIVNDFQKGDIAEGYSVSREKKESFPLTVTSAQKNPTAFYLCASRRGGDEKLFFGSGTQLSVL.

The J gene is TRBJ2-3, the V gene TRBV28; 7 bases line up with TRBD1. Unmatched junction bases numbered 3, after V lost 6 bases and J lost 6 bases. Germline-derived CDR1 and CDR2 are MDHEN and SYDVKM. CDR3 length: 12 amino acids. CDR3 nucleotides: TGTGCCAGCAGAACGACAGGGGATACGCAGTATTTT. Translation: CASRTTGDTQYF.

The chain is built from TRBV18 and TRBJ2-2; D gene ambiguous. This CDR3 has 15 amino acids. CDR1 KGHSH and CDR2 LQKENI come from the germline V gene. V lost 2 bases and J 4 bases, leaving 11 bases between the germline ends. The CDR3 is CASSPFPGSTGELFF. As DNA, the CDR3 is TGTGCCAGCTCACCATTCCCCGGTTCCACCGGGGAGCTGTTTTTT.

This clone was observed a single time. The chain couples TRBV6-1 to TRBJ1-6; D is unresolved. CDR3 length equals 14 residues. Germline assignment: CDR1 MNHNS and CDR2 SASEGT. V dropped 8 bases and J dropped 7 bases, with 15 bases sitting between them. The CDR3 DNA is TGTGCCAGCCGACTAACCGGGGAAAATTCACCCCTCCACTTT. It codes for CASRLTGENSPLHF.

The rearrangement joins TRBV7-9 to TRBJ2-1, with D unresolved. The CDR3 runs to 15 residues. V gave up 5 bases and J gave up 0 bases, with 11 bases separating them. The germline V gene encodes CDR1 SEHNR and CDR2 FQNEAQ (reference sequence). CDR3 residues: CASSPPSGSYNEQFF. CDR3 nucleotide sequence: TGTGCCAGCAGCCCCCCTTCGGGCTCCTACAATGAGCAGTTCTTC.

The chain is built from TRBV28 and TRBJ2-5; 7 bases align to TRBD2. V gave up 6 bases and J gave up 6 bases; unmatched junction bases: 16. Germline V gene sequence: CDR1 MDHEN, CDR2 SYDVKM. There are 16 residues in the CDR3. The CDR3 spells CASRTDEAGERKTQYF. Written as DNA, the CDR3 is TGTGCCAGCAGGACCGACGAGGCGGGAGAGAGAAAGACCCAGTACTTC.

The rearrangement joins TRBV5-1 to TRBJ2-5; unclear D gene. Germline CDR1 and CDR2: SGHRS and YFSETQ. With 2 bases removed from V and 5 bases from J, the gap between germline ends came to 4 bases. CDR3 length: 11 amino acids. CDR3 sequence reads: CASSFEETQYF. CDR3 nucleotide sequence: TGCGCCAGCAGCTTTGAGGAGACCCAGTACTTC.

The chain couples TRBV2 to TRBJ1-1; the match to TRBD1 covers 8 bases. This CDR3 is built from 13 residues. J gave up 5 bases and V 7 bases, and 6 bases lay outside the gene matches. Germline CDR1 reads SNHLY; CDR2 reads FYNNEI. CDR3 in amino acids: CASTTQGATEAFF. The CDR3, as DNA: TGTGCCAGCACTACCCAGGGGGCGACTGAAGCTTTCTTT.

The rearrangement uses TRBV7-9 and TRBJ1-2; a weak D match, TRBD1 (5 bases). V dropped 5 bases and J dropped 4 bases, with 17 bases sitting between them. CDR3 length equals 15 residues. Germline values: CDR1 SEHNR, CDR2 FQNEAQ (reference sequence). CDR3 protein: CASSRAATGGYGYTF. The CDR3 coding sequence is TGTGCCAGCAGCCGGGCGGCCACCGGGGGCTATGGCTACACCTTC.

The rearrangement links TRBV12-5 to TRBJ2-2, with TRBD1 identical over 9 bases. The J segment lost 8 bases and the V segment lost 0 bases, leaving 4 bases of the junction unmatched. The CDR3 is 15 residues long. From germline, CDR1 is LGHNT and CDR2 FRNRAP. CDR3 sequence reads: CASGLVTGGLGELFF. In DNA form, the CDR3 reads TGTGCTAGTGGTTTGGTTACAGGGGGCCTAGGGGAGCTGTTTTTT.

The chain uses TRBV6-5 and TRBJ1-1; 12 nucleotides agree with TRBD1. CDR1 and CDR2 (germline): MNHEY, SVGAGI. The CDR3 is made up of 12 amino acids. V dropped 10 bases and J dropped 10; count of bases not matched to a gene: 7. The CDR3 loop reads CATGGQGAAAFF. CDR3 in DNA: TGTGCCACCGGGGGACAGGGGGCAGCAGCTTTCTTT.

The chain has TRBV10-3 and TRBJ2-2; D is uncertain. The CDR3 runs 14 residues. The V and J ends lost 7 bases and 2 bases respectively, with 11 bases between them. Germline assignment: CDR1 ENHRY and CDR2 SYGVKD. This CDR3 is CAIKVAINTGELFF. The CDR3 nucleotides are TGTGCCATCAAAGTGGCCATTAACACCGGGGAGCTGTTTTTT.

There are a few counts of this clone. This rearrangement joins TRBV28 to TRBJ2-7, with 9 bases fitting TRBD1. Germline values: CDR1 MDHEN, CDR2 SYDVKM. Unmatched junction bases numbered 19, after V lost 5 bases and J lost 5 bases. The CDR3 contains 18 residues. CDR3 coding DNA: TGTGCCAGCAGTAATTCACCATCAGGGACAGGGTGGATAAACGAGCAGTACTTC. Residues: CASSNSPSGTGWINEQYF.

The rearrangement uses TRBV19 and TRBJ2-5, with D perhaps matching TRBD2 (5 bases). The V and J ends lost 6 bases and 5 bases respectively, with 16 bases between them. Germline-derived CDR1 and CDR2 are LNHDA and SQIVND (reference sequence). This CDR3 contains 14 residues. DNA of the CDR3: TGTGCCAGTAGCCCGAGATCCGGCGGGGAGACCCAGTACTTC. This codes for CASSPRSGGETQYF.